Sequencing of this TCR beta chain was carried out in a study of persistence of HIV-infected CD4 T cells. Findings and limits, study-wide: Degenerate expanded CDR3beta sequences were enriched among CMV- and Gag-responding cells. TCR oligoclonality correlated with proviral oligoclonality in the same sorted populations.

In its sample, this clone was seen once. Its target is not known. Cells were stimulated with overlapping HIV-1 Gag 15-mer peptides. Sorting selected CD4+ T cells upregulating both CD40 ligand and CD69. Before stimulation, PBMCs underwent CD8+ T cell depletion. This was the immunoSEQ version 4 assay in survey mode. TCRdb keeps only in-frame clones here, not all; method: immunoSEQ multiplex PCR. Of about 32,000 clones listed, roughly 70% are singletons. The length of the CDR3 is 15 residues. From germline, CDR1 is LGHDT and CDR2 YNNKEL (reference sequence). The V gene end was trimmed by 5 bases and the J gene end by 6 bases; junction bases not matched to a gene: 10.

The sample here was CD4+ T cells sorted from PBMCs after 18-hour stimulation, taken from a patient who received antiretroviral therapy. The chain links TRBV3-1 (or the pseudogene TRBV3-2) to TRBJ1-2, with 9 bases that match TRBD1. The clonotype comes from an adult man with HIV who was CMV-seropositive. CDR3 protein: CASSFRTGAVDGYTF. CDR3 in DNA: TGTGCCAGCAGCTTTCGGACAGGGGCAGTGGATGGCTACACCTTC.